A single sample gave rise to the 21 T cell receptor beta chains below, sequenced in a study of cytomegalovirus exposure and HLA in healthy donors (dated by TCRdb to the late 2010s). Library creation used the immunoSEQ multiplex PCR assay. For the multiplex PCR, a mixture combining 60 forward primers for TCR Vbeta segments and 13 reverse primers for TCR Jbeta segments was used. TCRdb took this table from immuneACCESS and kept in-frame rearrangements with V and J called. Such tables lack part of the clones; where checked against another copy, unresolved V genes explain under half of the gap, and the rest is unexplained. In this sample the table shows 210,000 or so clones, 85% of which occur a single time. Clones ranked in the top ten supply about 1.2% of the sample. Sequencing was performed on PBMCs. The source of these receptors is a human donor in good health.

The chain is built from TRBV28 and TRBJ1-2; TRBD1 matches 8 bases. This CDR3 spans 14 amino acids. Unmatched junction bases numbered 5, after V lost 4 bases and J lost 4 bases. Germline V gives CDR1 MDHEN, CDR2 SYDVKM. The CDR3 loop is CASSSGGVIYGYTF. The CDR3 coding sequence is TGTGCCAGCAGTTCAGGGGGCGTAATCTATGGCTACACCTTC.

The chain links TRBV18 to TRBJ1-4; D is unresolved. Germline CDR1 reads KGHSH; CDR2 reads LQKENI. This CDR3 comprises 15 residues. V shed 1 base and J shed 7 bases, with 13 bases lying between them. CDR3 amino acids: CASSPRPVRGEKLFF. Here the CDR3 DNA reads TGTGCCAGCTCACCACGTCCGGTTCGGGGTGAAAAACTGTTTTTT.

This clone was observed a single time. The chain carries TRBV12-5 and TRBJ2-3; 10 positions agree with TRBD2. The length of the CDR3 is 14 residues. The germline V gene encodes CDR1 LGHNT and CDR2 FRNRAP. V lost 6 bases, J lost 2 bases, and 2 bases stayed unmatched. CDR3 sequence (DNA): TGTGCTAGTGGAGCGGGAGGGCCCACAGATACGCAGTATTTT. The encoded protein is CASGAGGPTDTQYF.

V usage is TRBV6-6 and J usage is TRBJ1-2; D perhaps matches TRBD1 (6 bases). This CDR3 comprises 15 residues. CDR1 is MNHNY, CDR2 SVGAGI, per germline (reference sequence). V was trimmed by 6 bases and J by 2 bases, leaving 16 bases between them. CDR3 sequence (DNA): TGTGCCAGCAGAATGCGGTTTGGGGGCAACTATGGCTACACCTTC. Residues: CASRMRFGGNYGYTF.

The CDR3 here is CASGGQGRGGVDGYTF. As DNA, the CDR3 is TGTGCCAGCGGTGGACAGGGGCGCGGAGGGGTCGATGGCTACACCTTC. The rearrangement joins TRBV9 to TRBJ1-2; 9 positions match TRBD1. CDR1 and CDR2 from the germline V gene are SGDLS and YYNGEE. This CDR3 has 16 residues. V trimming: 7 bases; J trimming: 6 bases; junction bases outside the gene matches: 16.

The chain carries TRBV9 and TRBJ2-7; possible D gene TRBD1, 6 bases. The germline V gene has CDR1 SGDLS and CDR2 YYNGEE. The CDR3 totals 14 residues. Trimming shortened V by 5 bases and J by 4 bases, and 16 bases separated the two germline ends. The DNA for the CDR3 is TGTGCCAGCAGTGAATACAGGGATGGATACGAGCAGTACTTC. Residues: CASSEYRDGYEQYF.

The J gene is TRBJ2-1, the V gene TRBV6-5; 7 nucleotides line up with TRBD2. Germline CDR1 reads MNHEY; CDR2 reads SVGAGI. V gave up 3 bases and J gave up 5 bases; unmatched junction bases: 10. This CDR3 spans 16 amino acids. The CDR3 DNA reads TGTGCCAGCAGTTATGGAGGAGCGGGGTCAAACAATGAGCAGTTCTTC. Amino acids: CASSYGGAGSNNEQFF.

The chain has TRBV11-1 and TRBJ2-5; 13 bases are shared with TRBD2. V dropped 5 bases and J dropped 5; count of bases not matched to a gene: 5. Per the germline V gene, CDR1 is SGHAT and CDR2 is FQDESV (reference sequence). The CDR3 runs to 15 residues. The CDR3 protein is CASSKGLAGRETQYF. DNA of the CDR3: TGTGCCAGCAGCAAGGGACTAGCGGGGCGGGAGACCCAGTACTTC.

This sequence joins TRBV28 and TRBJ2-7; 7 positions match TRBD2. CDR1 and CDR2 (germline): MDHEN, SYDVKM. CDR3 size: 16 residues. The ends lost 6 bases at V and 2 bases at J; junction bases unmatched: 13. The CDR3 nucleotides read TGTGCCAGCAGCCGAAACCGAGCGGGGTCCGCCTACGAGCAGTACTTC. This sequence encodes CASSRNRAGSAYEQYF.

On this clone itself: A read error may account for a junction end that differs from germline. The chain links TRBV7-7 to TRBJ2-1; 10 bases match TRBD1. This CDR3 comprises 15 residues. The germline CDR1 and CDR2 sequences are SSHAT and FNYEAQ (reference sequence). The CDR3 nucleotides read TGTGCTAGCAGCCCCGGGACAGGGGCCTACAATGAGCAGTTCTTC. Translated: CASSPGTGAYNEQFF.

The chain links TRBV6-6 to TRBJ2-5, with no clear D. V was shortened by 0 bases and J by 4 bases, with 9 bases between the two germline ends. The germline CDR1 and CDR2 sequences are MNHNY and SVGAGI (reference sequence). The CDR3 loop spans 14 amino acids. The CDR3 reads CASSYSVGGETQYF. The CDR3 DNA sequence: TGTGCCAGCAGTTACTCGGTCGGCGGAGAGACCCAGTACTTC.

CDR3 residues: CASSSGIYGYTF. CDR3 coding DNA: TGTGCCAGCAGCTCAGGGATCTATGGCTACACCTTC. This sequence joins TRBV5-6 and TRBJ1-2, with a possible D match to TRBD1 (5 bases). Trimming took off 3 bases at V and 4 bases at J, with 7 bases between the two ends. The CDR3 runs to 12 residues. Germline V gene lookup returns CDR1 SGHDT and CDR2 YYEEEE.

This chain connects TRBV10-3 to TRBJ2-7; 8 nucleotides match TRBD2. The junction had 8 bases not matched to a gene; V was cut back by 6 bases and J by 7 bases. This CDR3 region has 13 residues. Germline CDR1 reads ENHRY; CDR2 reads SYGVKD. The CDR3 DNA reads as TGTGCCATCAGGGGTAGCGGGACTGGAGAGCAGTACTTC. It is translated as CAIRGSGTGEQYF.

The chain links TRBV28 to TRBJ1-2; perhaps TRBD1 as D (6 bases). Germline CDR1 is MDHEN and CDR2 is SYDVKM. The CDR3 has 12 residues. The V end was cut by 3 bases, the J end by 8 bases, with 10 bases between. CDR3 in amino acids: CASSFSGDGYTF. DNA for the CDR3: TGTGCCAGCAGTTTCTCAGGGGACGGCTACACCTTC.

This clone was recorded only once. The chain combines TRBV7-3 with TRBJ2-2; 10 nucleotides line up with TRBD2. Germline values: CDR1 SGHTA, CDR2 FQGTGA. V shed 5 bases, J shed 4 bases, and the junction held 7 bases outside the gene matches. CDR3 length: 16 residues. CDR3 in DNA: TGTGCCAGCAGCGCAGGGACTAGCGCCGGCACCGGGGAGCTGTTTTTT. Translation: CASSAGTSAGTGELFF.

The chain uses TRBV9 and TRBJ2-7; D uncertain. V lost 0 bases, J lost 2 bases, and 9 bases lay in between. Germline V gene lookup returns CDR1 SGDLS and CDR2 YYNGEE. This CDR3 contains 14 residues. The CDR3 sequence is CASSVAGQTYEQYF. The CDR3 nucleotides are TGTGCCAGCAGCGTAGCTGGGCAGACCTACGAGCAGTACTTC.

The chain joins TRBV6-5 to TRBJ1-1; maybe TRBD1 (6 bases). Germline V lookup: CDR1 MNHEY, CDR2 SVGAGI. The CDR3 is made up of 15 amino acids. V lost 2 bases and J 1 base, leaving 11 bases between the germline ends. For the CDR3, the DNA is TGTGCCAGCAGTTACAGGGGGGGGACGAACACTGAAGCTTTCTTT. This encodes CASSYRGGTNTEAFF.

The sample holds one count of this clone. This chain connects TRBV6-5 to TRBJ2-4; D possibly corresponds to TRBD2 (6 bases). The CDR3 covers 16 residues. Germline lookup yields CDR1 MNHEY and CDR2 SVGAGI. Trimming removed 2 bases from V and 3 bases from J, with 14 bases in between. The CDR3 DNA follows: TGTGCCAGCAGTTACGGAGGGAGTTCGGGCAAAAACATTCAGTACTTC. Residues: CASSYGGSSGKNIQYF.

This clone was seen a handful of times. This chain joins TRBV2 and TRBJ1-3; TRBD1 is a possible D gene (5 bases). This CDR3 is built from 15 residues. CDR1 SNHLY and CDR2 FYNNEI come from the germline V gene. V was cut by 3 bases and J by 0 bases, with 9 bases left in between. The CDR3 spells CASSEGGGSGNTIYF. The CDR3 bases are TGTGCCAGCAGTGAGGGGGGGGGCTCTGGAAACACCATATATTTT.

The chain employs TRBV7-8 and TRBJ1-3; 9 bases align to TRBD1. Germline V lookup: CDR1 SGHVS, CDR2 FQNEAQ. The V gene end was trimmed by 1 base and the J gene end by 0 bases; junction bases not matched to a gene: 4. This CDR3 has 17 amino acids. CDR3 DNA sequence: TGTGCCAGCAGCTTAGTTGGGACAGGGCCCTCTGGAAACACCATATATTTT. Translating it yields CASSLVGTGPSGNTIYF.

This clone was recorded a few times. This chain links TRBV4-2 with TRBJ2-7, with 7 bases identical to TRBD2. V lost 1 base to trimming and J lost 0 bases; unmatched junction nucleotides: 15. Germline CDR1 and CDR2: LGHNA and YNFKEQ. CDR3 size: 19 residues. In DNA form, the CDR3 reads TGTGCCAGCAGCCAAGGGGAGGGGATGCTAGCGGAGATCTCCTACGAGCAGTACTTC. It yields the protein CASSQGEGMLAEISYEQYF.